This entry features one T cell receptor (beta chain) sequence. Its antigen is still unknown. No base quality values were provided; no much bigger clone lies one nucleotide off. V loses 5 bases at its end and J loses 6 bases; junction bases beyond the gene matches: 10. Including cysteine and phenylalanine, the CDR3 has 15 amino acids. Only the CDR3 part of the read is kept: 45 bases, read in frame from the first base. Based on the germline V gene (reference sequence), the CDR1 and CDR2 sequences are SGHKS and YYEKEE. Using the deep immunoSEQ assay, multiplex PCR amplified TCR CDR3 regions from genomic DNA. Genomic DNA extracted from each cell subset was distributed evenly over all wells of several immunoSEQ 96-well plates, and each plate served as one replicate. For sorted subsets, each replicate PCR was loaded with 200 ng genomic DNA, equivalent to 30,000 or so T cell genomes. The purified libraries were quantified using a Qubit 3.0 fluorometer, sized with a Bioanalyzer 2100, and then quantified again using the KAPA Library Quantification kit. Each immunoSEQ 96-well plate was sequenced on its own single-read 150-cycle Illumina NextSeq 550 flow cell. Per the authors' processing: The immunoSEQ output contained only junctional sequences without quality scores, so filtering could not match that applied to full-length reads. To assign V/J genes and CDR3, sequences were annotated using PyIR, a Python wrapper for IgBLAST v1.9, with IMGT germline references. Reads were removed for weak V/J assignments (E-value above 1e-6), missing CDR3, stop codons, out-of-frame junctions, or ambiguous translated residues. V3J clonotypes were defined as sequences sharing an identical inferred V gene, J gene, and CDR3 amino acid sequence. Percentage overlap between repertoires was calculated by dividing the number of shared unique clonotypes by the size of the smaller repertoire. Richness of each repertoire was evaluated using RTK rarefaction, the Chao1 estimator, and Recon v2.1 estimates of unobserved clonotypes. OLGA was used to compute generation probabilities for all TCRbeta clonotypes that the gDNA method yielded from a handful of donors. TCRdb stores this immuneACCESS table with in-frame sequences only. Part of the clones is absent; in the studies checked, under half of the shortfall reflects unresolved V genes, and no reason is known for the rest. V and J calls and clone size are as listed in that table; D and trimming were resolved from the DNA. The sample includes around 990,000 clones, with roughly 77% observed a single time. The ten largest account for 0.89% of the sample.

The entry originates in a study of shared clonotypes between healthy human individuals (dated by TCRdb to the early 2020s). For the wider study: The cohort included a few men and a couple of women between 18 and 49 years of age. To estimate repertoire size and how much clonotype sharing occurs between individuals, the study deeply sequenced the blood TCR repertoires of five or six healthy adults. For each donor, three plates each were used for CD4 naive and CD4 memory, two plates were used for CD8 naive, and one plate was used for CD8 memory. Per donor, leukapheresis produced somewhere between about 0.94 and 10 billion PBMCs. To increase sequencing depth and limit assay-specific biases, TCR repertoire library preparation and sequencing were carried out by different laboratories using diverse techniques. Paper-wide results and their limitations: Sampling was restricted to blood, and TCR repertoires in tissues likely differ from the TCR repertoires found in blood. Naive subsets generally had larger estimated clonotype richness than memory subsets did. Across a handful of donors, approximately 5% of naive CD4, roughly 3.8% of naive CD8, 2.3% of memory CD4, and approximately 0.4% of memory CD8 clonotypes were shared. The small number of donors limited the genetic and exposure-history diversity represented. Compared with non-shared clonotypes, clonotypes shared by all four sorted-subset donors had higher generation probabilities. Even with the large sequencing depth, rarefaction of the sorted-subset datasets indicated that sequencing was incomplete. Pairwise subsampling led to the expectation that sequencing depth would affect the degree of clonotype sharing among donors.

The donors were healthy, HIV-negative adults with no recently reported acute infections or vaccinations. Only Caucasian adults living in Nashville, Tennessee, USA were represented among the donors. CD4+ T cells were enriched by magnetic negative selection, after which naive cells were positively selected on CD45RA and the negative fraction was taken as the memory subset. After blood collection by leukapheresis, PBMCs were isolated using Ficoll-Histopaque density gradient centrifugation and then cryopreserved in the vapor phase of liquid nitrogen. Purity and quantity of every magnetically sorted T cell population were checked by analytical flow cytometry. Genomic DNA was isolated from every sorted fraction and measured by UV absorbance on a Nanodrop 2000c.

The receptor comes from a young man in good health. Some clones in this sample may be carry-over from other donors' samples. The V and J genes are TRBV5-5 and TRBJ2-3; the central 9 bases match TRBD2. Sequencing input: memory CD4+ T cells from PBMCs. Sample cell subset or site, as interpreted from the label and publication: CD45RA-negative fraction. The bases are TGTGCCAGCAGTCCGACTAGCGGATTTCCCGATACGCAGTATTTT. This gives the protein CASSPTSGFPDTQYF.